Below, one TCR beta chain is given with its context. V was pared by 0 bases and J by 1 base, with 7 bases between. Germline loops: CDR1 SGHRS, CDR2 YFSETQ. This CDR3 contains 14 residues. Recruits, aged roughly 18 to 90 years, lived in 20 to 30 US areas. Some clones are missing from TCRdb's copy, which holds only in-frame ones; the method was immunoSEQ multiplex PCR. The table lists about 210,000 clones, 85% of them singletons. This sample was included in a study of blood T cell repertoires in COVID-19. The origin of this receptor is a man aged 35 to 55 who had recovered from COVID-19. V usage is TRBV5-1 and J usage is TRBJ1-1, with D perhaps TRBD1 (6 bases). The specimen was PBMCs or T cells enriched from blood (not recorded which). CDR3 sequence reads: CASSLDRANTEAFF. The CDR3 DNA reads as TGCGCCAGCAGCTTGGACAGGGCGAACACTGAAGCTTTCTTT.